In its sample, the clone carrying this T cell receptor (beta chain) was seen once. What it binds is unknown. These data come from a study of T cell responses to AZD1222 COVID-19 vaccine. Study-level findings and limits: White British donors predominated, females outnumbered males, and clonal diversity was possibly underestimated.

TCRdb's table, derived via immunoSEQ multiplex PCR, lists solely in-frame clones and lacks some. Here the sample spans 150,000 or so clones, roughly nine tenths being singletons. Specimen: peripheral blood, collected 28 days after the second AZD1222 dose. The receptor comes from an adult who received the AZD1222 COVID-19 vaccine.

DNA of the CDR3: TGCAGCGTTGAGAAGGGAGGCACTAATGAAAAACTGTTTTTT. Its protein product is CSVEKGGTNEKLFF. The chain has TRBV29-1 and TRBJ1-4; unclear D gene. Trimming took 3 bases from V and 2 from J, leaving 10 bases between them. The CDR3 runs 14 residues. Germline V gene lookup returns CDR1 SQVTM and CDR2 ANQGSEA. The variable domain in full, with the rest retrieved from reference TRBV29-1 and TRBJ1-4, is SAVISQKPSRDICQRGTSLTIQCQVDSQVTMMFWYRQQPGQSLTLIATANQGSEATYESGFVIDKFPISRPNLTFSTLTVSNMSPEDSSIYLCSVEKGGTNEKLFFGSGTQLSVL.